The 24 T cell receptor beta chains below come from one sample, sequenced in a study of blood T cell repertoires in COVID-19. TCRdb keeps only in-frame clones here, not all; method: immunoSEQ multiplex PCR. Counted here are about 68,000 clones, 65% to 90% occurring once; the ten biggest clones make up more than 1.4%. Material for sequencing was peripheral blood. The source is a woman aged 55-70 years with acute or convalescent COVID-19.

The chain recombines TRBV9 with TRBJ1-1; maybe TRBD1 (5 bases). The V gene's germline CDR1 is SGDLS and CDR2 YYNGEE. V lost 4 bases to trimming and J lost 2 bases, with 15 bases between them. The CDR3 contains 15 residues. In nucleotides, the CDR3 is TGTGCCAGCAGCCTCCTAGGGGTGGTAAACACTGAAGCTTTCTTT. Translated, it gives CASSLLGVVNTEAFF. The full variable domain, with the rest looked up from reference TRBV9 and TRBJ1-1, is DSGVTQTPKHLITATGQRVTLRCSPRSGDLSVYWYQQSLDQGLQFLIQYYNGEERAKGNILERFSAQQFPDLHSELNLSSLELGDSALYFCASSLLGVVNTEAFFGQGTRLTVV.

The rearrangement joins TRBV18 to TRBJ2-1; 7 bases match TRBD2. V was pared by 0 bases and J by 7 bases, with 15 bases of the junction left unmatched. The CDR3 is 18 residues long. Germline V CDR1 and CDR2: KGHSH, LQKENI. The CDR3 is CASSPPQGLDPLWNEQFF. In DNA, the CDR3 is TGTGCCAGCTCACCACCCCAAGGACTAGACCCTTTGTGGAATGAGCAGTTCTTC.

This clone was seen a single time. This sequence joins TRBV7-6 and TRBJ2-2, with 7 bases that match TRBD1. The length of the CDR3 is 15 residues. Germline V gives CDR1 SGHVS, CDR2 FNYEAQ. J gave up 0 bases and V 5 bases, and 3 bases lay outside the gene matches. The CDR3: CASSPQGANTGELFF. CDR3 nucleotide sequence: TGTGCCAGCAGCCCCCAGGGGGCGAACACCGGGGAGCTGTTTTTT.

The chain couples TRBV30 to TRBJ1-4; the D gene is possibly TRBD1 (5 bases). This CDR3 contains 14 residues. The V gene's germline CDR1 is GTSNPN and CDR2 SVGIG (reference sequence). V lost 8 bases, J lost 4 bases, and 17 bases lay in between. The CDR3 DNA reads TGTGCCCTGGGTTCGGGGGGTAGTAATGAAAAACTGTTTTTT. Protein product: CALGSGGSNEKLFF.

The chain carries TRBV7-9 and TRBJ1-5; D unresolved. Trimming removed 2 bases at V and 4 bases at J, with 9 bases between. Germline V gene data show CDR1 as SEHNR and CDR2 as FQNEAQ (reference sequence). This CDR3 comprises 14 residues. CDR3 bases: TGTGCCAGCAGCTTAACGACGGGTAATCAGCCCCAGCATTTT. The encoded protein is CASSLTTGNQPQHF.

CDR3 protein: CASSLTTGPASPQHF. The CDR3 DNA is TGTGCCAGCAGTCTTACGACAGGCCCAGCCTCGCCCCAGCATTTT. The genes are TRBV2 and TRBJ1-5; perhaps TRBD1 as D (6 bases). This CDR3 is 15 amino acids long. Germline V CDR1 and CDR2: SNHLY, FYNNEI. V was pared by 5 bases and J by 9 bases, with 20 bases between.

The rearrangement joins TRBV5-1 to TRBJ2-1; D is unclear. V lost 0 bases to trimming and J lost 5 bases, with 9 bases between them. This CDR3 comprises 14 residues. CDR1 and CDR2 from the germline V gene are SGHRS and YFSETQ. The chain's CDR3 is CASSLAGMNNEQFF. The CDR3 region has the DNA TGCGCCAGCAGCTTGGCCGGTATGAACAATGAGCAGTTCTTC.

The genes are TRBV11-3 and TRBJ2-7; TRBD2 matches at 8 bases. This CDR3 contains 15 residues. V was pared by 1 base and J by 2 bases, with 4 bases of the junction left unmatched. Germline V lookup: CDR1 SGHNT, CDR2 YENEEA. The CDR3 bases are TGTGCCAGCAGCTTAGGGACTAGCTTGGCCTACGAGCAGTACTTC. It specifies CASSLGTSLAYEQYF. Combining the CDR3 with reference TRBV11-3 and TRBJ2-7 gives the whole variable domain EAGVVQSPRYKIIEKKQPVAFWCNPISGHNTLYWYLQNLGQGPELLIRYENEEAVDDSQLPKDRFSAERLKGVDSTLKIQPAELGDSAVYLCASSLGTSLAYEQYFGPGTRLTVT.

The chain links TRBV5-8 to TRBJ1-5; D call uncertain. The CDR3 has 12 residues. Looked up from germline, CDR1 is SGHTS and CDR2 is YDEGEE. Trimming pared 1 base from V and 3 bases from J, leaving 2 bases between. The CDR3: CASSLYNQPQHF. CDR3 DNA sequence: TGTGCCAGCAGCTTGTACAATCAGCCCCAGCATTTT.

The chain joins TRBV7-2 to TRBJ1-1; no definite D call. V was pared by 2 bases and J by 6 bases, with 10 bases between. The CDR3 is 13 residues long. Germline V lookup: CDR1 SGHTA, CDR2 FQGNSA. DNA of the CDR3: TGTGCCAGCAGCTTAACTCGTGTCTCTGAAGCTTTCTTT. It codes for CASSLTRVSEAFF.

The chain is built from TRBV5-1 and TRBJ1-1, with D unclear. This CDR3 region has 14 residues. The V gene lost 4 bases and the J gene lost 4 bases, with 14 bases spanning the gap. Per the germline V gene, CDR1 is SGHRS and CDR2 is YFSETQ. The CDR3 sequence: CASSTQPEGTEAFF. The CDR3 nucleotides read TGCGCCAGCAGCACTCAACCTGAGGGCACTGAAGCTTTCTTT. The full variable domain, in which reference TRBV5-1 and TRBJ1-1 provide the parts outside the CDR3, is KAGVTQTPRYLIKTRGQQVTLSCSPISGHRSVSWYQQTPGQGLQFLFEYFSETQRNKGNFPGRFSGRQFSNSRSEMNVSTLELGDSALYLCASSTQPEGTEAFFGQGTRLTVV.

This clone was counted once. The genes are TRBV6-5 and TRBJ2-3, with 7 bases lining up with TRBD1. The CDR3 has 12 amino acids. Germline loops: CDR1 MNHEY, CDR2 SVGAGI. V trimming: 6 bases; J trimming: 5 bases; junction bases outside the gene matches: 2. DNA for the CDR3: TGTGCCAGCAGCCGACAGGGAGATACGCAGTATTTT. This sequence encodes CASSRQGDTQYF.

The chain combines TRBV6-1 with TRBJ1-2, with D hard to call. This CDR3 contains 15 residues. Trimming stripped 0 bases from V and 4 bases from J, with 12 bases between. Germline V CDR1 and CDR2: MNHNS, SASEGT. CDR3 DNA: TGTGCCAGCAGTGAAGCGCTGGCAGGCCCCTATGGCTACACCTTC. Translating gives CASSEALAGPYGYTF.

V gene TRBV7-7 combines with J gene TRBJ2-2, with 10 bases that match TRBD2. CDR1 SSHAT and CDR2 FNYEAQ come from the germline V gene (reference sequence). Trimming at V came to 5 bases and at J to 7 bases, leaving 13 bases not matched to a gene. CDR3 length equals 17 residues. This chain's CDR3 is CASSLNVASGRNGELFF. DNA of the CDR3: TGTGCCAGCAGCCTAAACGTGGCTAGCGGGAGAAACGGGGAGCTGTTTTTT.

The genes are TRBV28 and TRBJ1-2; D perhaps matches TRBD1 (5 bases). The CDR3 consists of 17 residues. Germline CDR1 MDHEN, CDR2 SYDVKM. Trimming removed 2 bases from V and 4 bases from J, with 20 bases in between. The CDR3 loop reads CASSLRWGSHGFYGYTF. The CDR3 nucleotides read TGTGCCAGCAGTTTACGATGGGGCAGCCACGGTTTCTATGGCTACACCTTC.

V gene TRBV5-6 combines with J gene TRBJ2-7; D is unresolved. This CDR3 spans 13 amino acids. V lost 0 bases and J 5 bases, leaving 9 bases between the germline ends. The V gene's germline CDR1 is SGHDT and CDR2 YYEEEE. The CDR3 region is CASSLAPSDEQYF. The CDR3 region has the DNA TGTGCCAGCAGCTTGGCCCCCAGCGACGAGCAGTACTTC.

The chain recombines TRBV10-3 with TRBJ2-7; 8 positions agree with TRBD2. Germline CDR1 is ENHRY and CDR2 is SYGVKD. J lost 2 bases, V lost 11 bases, and 11 bases had no gene match. The CDR3 length is 14 residues. The CDR3 region has the DNA TGTGCCGCGTCACTAGCGGAAGAGGCCTACGAGCAGTACTTC. Protein sequence: CAASLAEEAYEQYF.

The V call is TRBV7-8, the J call TRBJ2-5; D is unclear. The V end was cut by 3 bases, the J end by 5 bases, with 13 bases between. Per the germline V gene, CDR1 is SGHVS and CDR2 is FQNEAQ. The CDR3 extends over 14 amino acids. For the CDR3, the DNA is TGTGCCAGCAGCTTCCCTACCGGTCCGGAGACCCAGTACTTC. It encodes CASSFPTGPETQYF.

The gene calls are TRBV30 and TRBJ1-3; 11 nucleotides align to TRBD1. The CDR3 has 14 amino acids. V trimming: 0 bases; J trimming: 7 bases; junction bases outside the gene matches: 2. Germline CDR1 reads GTSNPN; CDR2 reads SVGIG (reference sequence). The CDR3 nucleotides read TGTGCCTGGAGTGTAGGGGACAGGGGGAACACCATATATTTT. This translates into CAWSVGDRGNTIYF.

This chain connects TRBV2 to TRBJ1-1, with a possible D match to TRBD1 (5 bases). Germline CDR1 SNHLY, CDR2 FYNNEI. V lost 8 bases to trimming and J lost 3 bases, with 13 bases between them. The CDR3 consists of 13 residues. CDR3 coding DNA: TGTGCCAGCCGGGGGAATGGGTACACTGAAGCTTTCTTT. Protein: CASRGNGYTEAFF.

This sequence joins TRBV30 and TRBJ1-2, with TRBD1 matching over 8 bases. V dropped 3 bases and J dropped 8; count of bases not matched to a gene: 8. CDR3 length: 13 residues. From germline, CDR1 is GTSNPN and CDR2 SVGIG (reference sequence). The CDR3 reads CAWRIQGASGYTF. The DNA for the CDR3 is TGTGCCTGGAGAATCCAGGGGGCGTCCGGCTACACCTTC.

V usage is TRBV3-1 (or the pseudogene TRBV3-2) and J usage is TRBJ2-3, with 11 bases identical to TRBD2. This CDR3 is 18 amino acids long. Germline loops: CDR1 LGHDT, CDR2 YNNKEL (reference sequence). V lost 2 bases and J lost 2; bases outside the gene matches: 9. This CDR3 is CASSQFSSGLAATDTQYF. The CDR3 coding sequence is TGTGCCAGCAGCCAATTCTCCTCGGGACTAGCGGCCACAGATACGCAGTATTTT.

The chain couples TRBV6-5 to TRBJ2-7; D is perhaps TRBD2 (5 bases). Looked up from germline, CDR1 is MNHEY and CDR2 is SVGAGI. The CDR3 length is 15 residues. V was cut by 3 bases and J by 4 bases, with 16 bases left in between. The CDR3 is CASSYRAGLAYEQYF. The CDR3 DNA is TGTGCCAGCAGTTATAGGGCAGGTTTAGCGTACGAGCAGTACTTC.

This chain joins TRBV6-1 and TRBJ1-5, with D uncertain. The CDR3 totals 16 residues. Germline V gene sequence: CDR1 MNHNS, CDR2 SASEGT. The germline V and J ends were trimmed by 2 bases and 0 bases, with 11 bases remaining between them. The CDR3 is CASSEYYSYSNQPQHF. The CDR3 DNA reads TGTGCCAGCAGTGAATATTACAGCTATAGCAATCAGCCCCAGCATTTT.